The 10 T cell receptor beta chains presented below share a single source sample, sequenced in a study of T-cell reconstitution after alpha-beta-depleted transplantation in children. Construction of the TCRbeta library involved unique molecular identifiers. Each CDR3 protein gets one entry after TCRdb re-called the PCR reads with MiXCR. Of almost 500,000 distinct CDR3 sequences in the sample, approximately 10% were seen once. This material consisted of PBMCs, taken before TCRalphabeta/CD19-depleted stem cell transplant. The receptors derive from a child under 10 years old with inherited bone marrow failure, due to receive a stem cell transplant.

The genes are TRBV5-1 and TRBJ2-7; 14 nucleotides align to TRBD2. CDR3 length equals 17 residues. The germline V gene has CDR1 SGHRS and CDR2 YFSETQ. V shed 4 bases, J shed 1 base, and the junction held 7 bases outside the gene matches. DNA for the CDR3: TGCGCCAGCAGCCCCCGGACTAGCGGGAGGCTGTCCTACGAGCAGTACTTC. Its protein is CASSPRTSGRLSYEQYF.

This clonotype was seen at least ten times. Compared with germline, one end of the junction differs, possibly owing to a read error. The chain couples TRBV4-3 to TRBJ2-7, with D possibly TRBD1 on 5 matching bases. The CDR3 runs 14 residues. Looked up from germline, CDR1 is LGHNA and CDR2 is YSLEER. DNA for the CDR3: TGTGCCAGCAGCCAAGGGGCAGGATCCTACGAGCAGTACTTC. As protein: CASSQGAGSYEQYF.

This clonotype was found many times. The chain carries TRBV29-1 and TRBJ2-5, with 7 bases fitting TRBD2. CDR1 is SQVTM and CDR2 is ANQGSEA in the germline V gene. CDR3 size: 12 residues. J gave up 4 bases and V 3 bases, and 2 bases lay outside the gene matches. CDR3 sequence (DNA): TGCAGCGTTGAGGGAGGGAGAGAGACCCAGTACTTC. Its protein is CSVEGGRETQYF.

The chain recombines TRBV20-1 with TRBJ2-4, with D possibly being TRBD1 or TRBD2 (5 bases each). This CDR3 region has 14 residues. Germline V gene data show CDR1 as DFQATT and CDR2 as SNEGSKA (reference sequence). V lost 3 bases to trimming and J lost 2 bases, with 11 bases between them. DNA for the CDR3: TGCAGTGCTAGGGGGGAGACTCCCAAAAACATTCAGTACTTC. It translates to CSARGETPKNIQYF.

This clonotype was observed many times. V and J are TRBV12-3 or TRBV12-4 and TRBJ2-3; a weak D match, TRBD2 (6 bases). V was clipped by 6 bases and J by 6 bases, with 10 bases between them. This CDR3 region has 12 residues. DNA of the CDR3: TGTGCCAGCAGCAAACGGGGGGATACGCAGTATTTT. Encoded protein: CASSKRGDTQYF.

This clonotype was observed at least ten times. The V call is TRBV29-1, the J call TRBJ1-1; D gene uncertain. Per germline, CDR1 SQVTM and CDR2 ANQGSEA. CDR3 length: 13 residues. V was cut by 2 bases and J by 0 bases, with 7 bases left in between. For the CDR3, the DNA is TGCAGCGTTGAACGGACGGTGAACACTGAAGCTTTCTTT. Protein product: CSVERTVNTEAFF.

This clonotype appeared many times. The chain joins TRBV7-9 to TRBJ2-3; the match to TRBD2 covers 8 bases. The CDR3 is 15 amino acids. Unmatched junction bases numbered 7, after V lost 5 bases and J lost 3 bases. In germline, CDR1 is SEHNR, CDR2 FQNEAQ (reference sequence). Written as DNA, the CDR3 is TGTGCCAGCAGCCAAGCGGGAGTAAGGACAGATACGCAGTATTTT. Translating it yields CASSQAGVRTDTQYF.

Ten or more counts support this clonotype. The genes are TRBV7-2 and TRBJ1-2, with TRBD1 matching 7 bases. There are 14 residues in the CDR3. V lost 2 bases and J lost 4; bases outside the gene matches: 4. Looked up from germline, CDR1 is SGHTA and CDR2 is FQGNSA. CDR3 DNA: TGTGCCAGCAGCTTAACGGGACAGACCTATGGCTACACCTTC. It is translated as CASSLTGQTYGYTF.

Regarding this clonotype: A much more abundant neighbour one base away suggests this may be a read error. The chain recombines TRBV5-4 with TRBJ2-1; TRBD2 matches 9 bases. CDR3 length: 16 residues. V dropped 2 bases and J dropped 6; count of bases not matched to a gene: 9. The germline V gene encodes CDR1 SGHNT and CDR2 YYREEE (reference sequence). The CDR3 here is CASSFRTSVLVNEQFF. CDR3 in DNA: TGTGCCAGCAGCTTCAGGACTAGCGTGTTGGTCAATGAGCAGTTCTTC.

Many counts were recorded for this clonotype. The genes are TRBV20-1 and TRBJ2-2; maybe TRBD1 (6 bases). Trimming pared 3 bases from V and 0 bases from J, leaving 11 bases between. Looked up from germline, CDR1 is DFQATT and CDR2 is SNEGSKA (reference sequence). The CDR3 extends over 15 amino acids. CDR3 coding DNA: TGCAGTGCTAGCCGAGGGGGTCCGAACACCGGGGAGCTGTTTTTT. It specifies CSASRGGPNTGELFF.